This paragraph covers one T cell receptor (beta chain) sequence. Clones were read by immunoSEQ multiplex PCR, and TCRdb kept only the in-frame ones, dropping some. The sample lists some 640,000 clones; approximately 87% were seen once. The data belong to a study of shared T cell receptors in the human thymus. The germline CDR1 and CDR2 sequences are SGHRS and YFSETQ. J lost 5 bases, V lost 3 bases, and 5 bases had no gene match. The CDR3 consists of 14 residues. In addition, the sample was reused for a study of human thymus T cells. That work adds: Resections from corrective heart surgery supplied the thymus tissue. Related research described thymic repertoires that were highly overlapping among unrelated individuals.

This chain uses TRBV5-1 with TRBJ2-1, with 7 bases identical to TRBD1. Sequenced input: thymocytes. The source of this sequence is a boy in the first two years of life with a congenital heart defect. CDR3 in amino acids: CASSSGTAHNEQFF. As DNA, the CDR3 is TGCGCCAGCAGCTCCGGGACAGCCCACAATGAGCAGTTCTTC. Looking up the rest from reference TRBV5-1 and TRBJ2-1 gives the full variable domain: KAGVTQTPRYLIKTRGQQVTLSCSPISGHRSVSWYQQTPGQGLQFLFEYFSETQRNKGNFPGRFSGRQFSNSRSEMNVSTLELGDSALYLCASSSGTAHNEQFFGPGTRLTVL.